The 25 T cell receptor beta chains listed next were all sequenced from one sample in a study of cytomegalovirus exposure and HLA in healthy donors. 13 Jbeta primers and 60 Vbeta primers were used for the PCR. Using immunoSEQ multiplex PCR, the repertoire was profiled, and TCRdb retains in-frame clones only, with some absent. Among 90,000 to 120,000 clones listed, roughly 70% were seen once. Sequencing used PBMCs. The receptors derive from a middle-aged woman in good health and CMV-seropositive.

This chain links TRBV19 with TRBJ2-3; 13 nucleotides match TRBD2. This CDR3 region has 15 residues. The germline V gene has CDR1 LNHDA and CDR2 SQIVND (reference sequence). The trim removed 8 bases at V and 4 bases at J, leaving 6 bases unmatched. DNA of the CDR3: TGTGCCAGTGGAACTAGCGGGGGGGCCGCAGATACGCAGTATTTT. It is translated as CASGTSGGAADTQYF.

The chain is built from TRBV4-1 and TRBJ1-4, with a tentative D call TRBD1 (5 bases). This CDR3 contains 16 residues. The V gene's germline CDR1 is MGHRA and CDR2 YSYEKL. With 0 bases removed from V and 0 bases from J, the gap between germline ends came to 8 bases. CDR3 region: CASSQEGDTTNEKLFF. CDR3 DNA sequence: TGCGCCAGCAGCCAAGAAGGGGATACAACTAATGAAAAACTGTTTTTT.

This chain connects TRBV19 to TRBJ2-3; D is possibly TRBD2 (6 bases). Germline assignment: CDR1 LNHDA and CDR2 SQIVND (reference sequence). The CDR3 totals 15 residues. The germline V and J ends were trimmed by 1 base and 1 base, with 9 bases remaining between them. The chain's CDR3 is CASSIAGLGTDTQYF. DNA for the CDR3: TGTGCCAGTAGTATAGCGGGACTTGGCACAGATACGCAGTATTTT.

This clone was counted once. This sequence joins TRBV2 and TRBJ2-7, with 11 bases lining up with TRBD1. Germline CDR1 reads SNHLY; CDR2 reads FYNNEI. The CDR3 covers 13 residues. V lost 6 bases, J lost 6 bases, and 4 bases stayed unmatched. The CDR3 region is CASRGQGGGEQYF. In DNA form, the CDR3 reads TGTGCCAGCAGGGGACAGGGGGGTGGCGAGCAGTACTTC.

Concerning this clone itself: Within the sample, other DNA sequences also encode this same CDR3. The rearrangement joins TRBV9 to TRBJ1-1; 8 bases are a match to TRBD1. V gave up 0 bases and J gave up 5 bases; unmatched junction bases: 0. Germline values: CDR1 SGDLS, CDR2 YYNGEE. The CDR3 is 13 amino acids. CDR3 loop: CASSVGQGTEAFF. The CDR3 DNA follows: TGTGCCAGCAGCGTAGGACAGGGGACTGAAGCTTTCTTT.

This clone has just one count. The CDR3 sequence is CAWTRVGNNSPLHF. The CDR3 DNA reads TGTGCCTGGACCAGGGTAGGGAATAATTCACCCCTCCACTTT. The rearrangement uses TRBV30 and TRBJ1-6; TRBD1 might be the D (5 bases). This CDR3 is built from 14 residues. CDR1 is GTSNPN and CDR2 is SVGIG in the germline V gene (reference sequence). The V end lost 4 bases, the J end lost 5 bases, and 12 bases lay between the germline ends.

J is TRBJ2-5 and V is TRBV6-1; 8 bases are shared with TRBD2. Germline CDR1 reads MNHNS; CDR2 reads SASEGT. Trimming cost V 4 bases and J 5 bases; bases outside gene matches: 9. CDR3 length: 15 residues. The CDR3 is CASSALSGGRETQYF. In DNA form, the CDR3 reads TGTGCCAGCAGTGCCTTAAGCGGGGGCCGGGAGACCCAGTACTTC.

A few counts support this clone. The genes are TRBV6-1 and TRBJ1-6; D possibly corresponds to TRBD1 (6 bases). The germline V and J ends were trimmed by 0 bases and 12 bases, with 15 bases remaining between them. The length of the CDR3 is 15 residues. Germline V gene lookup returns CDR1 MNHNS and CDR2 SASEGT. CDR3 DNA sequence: TGTGCCAGCAGTGAAGCGTGGGGACACGGCGGACCCCTCCACTTT. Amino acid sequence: CASSEAWGHGGPLHF.

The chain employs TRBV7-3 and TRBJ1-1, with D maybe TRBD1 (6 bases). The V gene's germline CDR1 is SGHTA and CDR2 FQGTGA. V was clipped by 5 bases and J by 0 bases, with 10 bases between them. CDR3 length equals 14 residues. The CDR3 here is CASSLQGLNTEAFF. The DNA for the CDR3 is TGTGCCAGCAGCCTACAGGGCTTGAACACTGAAGCTTTCTTT.

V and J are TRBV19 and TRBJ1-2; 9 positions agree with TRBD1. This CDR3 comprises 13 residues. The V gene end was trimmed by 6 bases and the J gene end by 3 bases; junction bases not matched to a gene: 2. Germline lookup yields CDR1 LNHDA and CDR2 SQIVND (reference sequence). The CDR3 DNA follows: TGTGCCAGTAGCGACAGGGGGTACTATGGCTACACCTTC. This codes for CASSDRGYYGYTF.

The CDR3 sequence: CASSLSPSAQETQYF. The CDR3 DNA is TGCGCCAGCAGCTTGTCCCCTAGCGCCCAAGAGACCCAGTACTTC. This chain connects TRBV5-1 to TRBJ2-5; possibly TRBD2 for D (6 bases). This CDR3 is built from 15 residues. V lost 1 base and J 1 base, leaving 11 bases between the germline ends. CDR1 and CDR2 (germline): SGHRS, YFSETQ.

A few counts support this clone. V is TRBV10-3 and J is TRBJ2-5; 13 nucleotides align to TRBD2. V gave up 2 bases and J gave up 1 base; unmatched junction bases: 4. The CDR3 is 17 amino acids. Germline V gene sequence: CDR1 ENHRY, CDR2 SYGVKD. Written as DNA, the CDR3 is TGTGCCATCAGTGAGGACAGACTAGCGGGGGGCCAAGAGACCCAGTACTTC. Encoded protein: CAISEDRLAGGQETQYF.

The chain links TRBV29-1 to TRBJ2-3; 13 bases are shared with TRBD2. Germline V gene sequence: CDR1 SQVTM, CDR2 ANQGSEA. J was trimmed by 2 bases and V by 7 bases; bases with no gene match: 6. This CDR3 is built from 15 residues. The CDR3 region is CSAPGTSGNTDTQYF. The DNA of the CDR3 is TGCAGCGCTCCTGGGACTAGCGGGAACACAGATACGCAGTATTTT.

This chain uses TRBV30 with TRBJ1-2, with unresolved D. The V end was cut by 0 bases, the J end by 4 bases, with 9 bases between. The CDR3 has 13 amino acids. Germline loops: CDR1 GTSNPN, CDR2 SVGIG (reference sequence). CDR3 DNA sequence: TGTGCCTGGAGTGTAGACACAAGCTATGGCTACACCTTC. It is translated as CAWSVDTSYGYTF.

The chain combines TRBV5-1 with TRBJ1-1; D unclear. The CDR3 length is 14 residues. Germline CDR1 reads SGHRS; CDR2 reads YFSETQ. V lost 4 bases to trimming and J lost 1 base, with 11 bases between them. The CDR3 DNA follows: TGCGCCAGCAGCGACCGGGATGGGAACACTGAAGCTTTCTTT. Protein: CASSDRDGNTEAFF.

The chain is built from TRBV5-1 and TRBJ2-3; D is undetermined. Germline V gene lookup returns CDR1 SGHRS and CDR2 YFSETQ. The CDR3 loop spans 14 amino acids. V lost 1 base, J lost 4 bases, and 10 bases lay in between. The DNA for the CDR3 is TGCGCCAGCAGCTTGATTCCGGCGGCAGATACGCAGTATTTT. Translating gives CASSLIPAADTQYF.

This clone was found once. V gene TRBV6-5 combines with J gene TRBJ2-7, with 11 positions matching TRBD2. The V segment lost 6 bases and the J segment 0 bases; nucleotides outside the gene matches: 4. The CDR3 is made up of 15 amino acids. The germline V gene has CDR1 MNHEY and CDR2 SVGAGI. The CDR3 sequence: CASRPTSGSSYEQYF. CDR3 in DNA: TGTGCCAGCAGACCAACTAGCGGGAGCTCCTACGAGCAGTACTTC.

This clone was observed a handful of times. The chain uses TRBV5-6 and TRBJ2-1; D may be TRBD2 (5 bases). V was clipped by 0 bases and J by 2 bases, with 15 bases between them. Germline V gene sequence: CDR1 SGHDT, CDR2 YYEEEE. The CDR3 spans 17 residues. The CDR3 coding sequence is TGTGCCAGCAGCTTGGAAGTGGCGGGTGCGGCCTACAATGAGCAGTTCTTC. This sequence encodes CASSLEVAGAAYNEQFF.

In nucleotides, the CDR3 is TGTGCTAGTGGTTTGGTACTGGGAACAGGGGGACCTTACAATGAGCAGTTCTTC. It specifies CASGLVLGTGGPYNEQFF. The rearrangement joins TRBV12-5 to TRBJ2-1; 8 bases match TRBD1. The ends lost 0 bases at V and 4 bases at J; junction bases unmatched: 11. CDR1 and CDR2 from the germline V gene are LGHNT and FRNRAP. CDR3 length: 18 amino acids.

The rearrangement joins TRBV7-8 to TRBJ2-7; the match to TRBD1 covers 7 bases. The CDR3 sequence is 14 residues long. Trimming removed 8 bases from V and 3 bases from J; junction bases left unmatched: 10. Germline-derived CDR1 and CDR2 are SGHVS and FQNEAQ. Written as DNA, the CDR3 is TGTGCCAGCTCCTACTCGGGACAGAACTACGAGCAGTACTTC. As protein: CASSYSGQNYEQYF. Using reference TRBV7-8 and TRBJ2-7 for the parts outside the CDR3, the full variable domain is GAGVSQSPRYKVAKRGQDVALRCDPISGHVSLFWYQQALGQGPEFLTYFQNEAQLDKSGLPSDRFFAERPEGSVSTLKIQRTQQEDSAVYLCASSYSGQNYEQYFGPGTRLTVT.

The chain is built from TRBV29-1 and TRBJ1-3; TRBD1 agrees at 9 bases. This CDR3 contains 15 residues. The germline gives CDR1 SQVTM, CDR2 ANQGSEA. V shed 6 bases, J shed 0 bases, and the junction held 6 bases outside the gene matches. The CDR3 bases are TGCAGCGTCGGACAGGGGTTGAGCTCTGGAAACACCATATATTTT. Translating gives CSVGQGLSSGNTIYF.

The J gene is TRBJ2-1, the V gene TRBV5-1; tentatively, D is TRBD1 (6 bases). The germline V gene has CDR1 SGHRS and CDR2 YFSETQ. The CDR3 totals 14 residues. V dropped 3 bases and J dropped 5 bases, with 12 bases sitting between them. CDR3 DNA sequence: TGCGCCAGCAGCTCACAGGGTAGTCACAATGAGCAGTTCTTC. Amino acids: CASSSQGSHNEQFF. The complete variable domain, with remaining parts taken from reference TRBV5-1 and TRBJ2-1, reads KAGVTQTPRYLIKTRGQQVTLSCSPISGHRSVSWYQQTPGQGLQFLFEYFSETQRNKGNFPGRFSGRQFSNSRSEMNVSTLELGDSALYLCASSSQGSHNEQFFGPGTRLTVL.

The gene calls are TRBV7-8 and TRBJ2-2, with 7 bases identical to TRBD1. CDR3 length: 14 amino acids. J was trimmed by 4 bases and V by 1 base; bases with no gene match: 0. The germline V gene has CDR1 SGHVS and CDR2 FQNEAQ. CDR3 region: CASSLDRGTGELFF. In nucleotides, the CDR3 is TGTGCCAGCAGCTTAGACAGGGGCACCGGGGAGCTGTTTTTT.

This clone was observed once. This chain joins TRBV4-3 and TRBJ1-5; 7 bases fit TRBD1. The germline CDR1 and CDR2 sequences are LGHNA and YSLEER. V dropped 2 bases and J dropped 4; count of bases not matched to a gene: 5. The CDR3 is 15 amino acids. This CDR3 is CASSQRTGSNQPQHF. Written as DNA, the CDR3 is TGCGCCAGCAGCCAAAGGACAGGTTCTAATCAGCCCCAGCATTTT.

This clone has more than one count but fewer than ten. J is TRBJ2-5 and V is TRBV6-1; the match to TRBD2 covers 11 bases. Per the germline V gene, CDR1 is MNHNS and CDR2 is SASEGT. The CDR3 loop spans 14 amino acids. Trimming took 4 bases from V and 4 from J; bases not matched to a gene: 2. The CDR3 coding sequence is TGTGCCAGCAGTGCTCTAGCGGGGGGAGAGACCCAGTACTTC. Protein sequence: CASSALAGGETQYF.